The source of this T cell receptor (beta chain) is a study of blood T cell repertoires in COVID-19. Study information: PBMCs, B-cell-depleted T cells, or T cells were the source of the cDNA or gDNA that made up the material.

Original methodology: Amplification from reference gene primers served as the basis for estimated nucleated cell counts. Some clones are missing from TCRdb's copy, which holds only in-frame ones; the method was immunoSEQ multiplex PCR. The V and J calls and the clone size are those of that table, but D and trimming were determined from the DNA. The sample contains approximately 270,000 clones, approximately 90% of which appear only once. Losses at the gene ends were 0 bases for V and 3 bases for J; bases not matched to a gene: 8. The CDR3 loop spans 18 amino acids. CDR1 and CDR2 (germline): WNHNN, SYGVQD (reference sequence).

The TCR originated in a woman aged 30 to 39 with COVID-19, enrolled during active disease. Input material: peripheral blood. The chain recombines TRBV10-1 with TRBJ2-1; 10 bases line up with TRBD1. The CDR3 loop reads CASSESTPRDRGYNEQFF. CDR3 nucleotides: TGCGCCAGCAGTGAGTCGACTCCCCGGGACAGGGGCTACAATGAGCAGTTCTTC.